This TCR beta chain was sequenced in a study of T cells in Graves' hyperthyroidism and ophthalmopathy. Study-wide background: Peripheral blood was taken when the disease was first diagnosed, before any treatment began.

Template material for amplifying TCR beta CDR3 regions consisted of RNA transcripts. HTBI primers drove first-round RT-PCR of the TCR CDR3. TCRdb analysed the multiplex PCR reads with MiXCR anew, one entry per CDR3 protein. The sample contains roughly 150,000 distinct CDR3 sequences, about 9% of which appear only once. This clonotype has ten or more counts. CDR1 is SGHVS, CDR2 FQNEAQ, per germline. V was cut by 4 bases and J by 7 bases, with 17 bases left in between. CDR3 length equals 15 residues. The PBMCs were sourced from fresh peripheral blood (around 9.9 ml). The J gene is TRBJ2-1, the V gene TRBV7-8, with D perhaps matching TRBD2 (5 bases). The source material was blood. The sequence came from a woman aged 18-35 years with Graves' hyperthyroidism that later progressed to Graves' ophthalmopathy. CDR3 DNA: TGTGCCAGCAGCTCAGACCCGAATATAGCGAATGAGCAGTTCTTC. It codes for CASSSDPNIANEQFF.